Reported below is one T cell receptor beta chain. Its antigen is still unknown. This sample's treatment: oral pan-JAK inhibitor, 5-10 mg twice daily. Germline V gene sequence: CDR1 GTSNPN, CDR2 SVGIG (reference sequence). V lost 2 bases to trimming and J lost 1 base, with 8 bases between them. The CDR3 sequence is 13 residues long. It was cDNA, reverse transcribed from extracted RNA, that served as the sequencing template. Libraries were prepared by immunoSEQ multiplex PCR; TCRdb keeps only in-frame clonotypes and omits some of them. The table records some 170,000 clones, 58% of them present only once. The entry originates in a study of CD8+ T cells in alopecia areata. Study-level information: A regimen of oral tofacitinib, 5 to 10 mg twice daily, was given to treated patients.

General study results and limits: With patients, TCR sharing proved less clear than in mice, a difference possibly related to HLA. Scalp clonality, along with expanded CD8+ clones among the top 100, was significantly decreased by tofacitinib.

This chain joins TRBV30 and TRBJ1-1; D call uncertain. This TCR was sampled from a human donor with alopecia areata. The source material was CD4+ T cells sorted from blood, sampled between weeks 55 and 70, from a patient treated with tofacitinib. CDR3 DNA sequence: TGTGCCTGGAGTAGACAAGCGAACACTGAAGCTTTCTTT. This sequence encodes CAWSRQANTEAFF.